This TCR beta chain was observed in a study of blood T cell repertoires in COVID-19. Whole-study context: COVID-19 samples collected from the United States, Italy and Spain covered acute and convalescent phases. Sample material is recorded as cDNA or gDNA derived from T cells, B-cell-depleted T cells, or PBMCs.

V lost 2 bases and J 4 bases, leaving 8 bases between the germline ends. CDR3 length: 13 residues. Germline assignment: CDR1 MNHEY and CDR2 SVGEGT. Authors' analysis steps: Amplification from reference gene primers served as the basis for estimated nucleated cell counts. The data were produced by immunoSEQ multiplex PCR, yet TCRdb's version contains in-frame clones alone and is incomplete. V and J calls and clone size are copied from that table; D and trimming were computed from the DNA. The table has 50,000 to 65,000 clones, around 86% seen once. This receptor was taken from a man aged 50-59 years with active COVID-19. The source material was peripheral blood. The chain combines TRBV6-2 or TRBV6-3 with TRBJ1-2; the D is unclear. The chain's CDR3 is CASSYVSGYGYTF. CDR3 DNA: TGTGCCAGCAGTTACGTCTCGGGCTATGGCTACACCTTC.